The 21 T cell receptor beta chains listed next were all sequenced from one sample in a study of blood T cell repertoires in COVID-19. The data were produced by immunoSEQ multiplex PCR, yet TCRdb's version contains in-frame clones alone and is incomplete. In the table there are approximately 260,000 clones, 75% to 95% of which are singletons. The sequenced sample was PBMCs or T cells enriched from blood (not recorded which). All receptors come from a woman between 18 and 30 years old who had recovered from COVID-19.

The chain combines TRBV18 with TRBJ2-1; D perhaps matches TRBD2 (5 bases). Deletions cut 7 bases from V and 2 bases from J, with 9 bases between. CDR1 and CDR2 from the germline V gene are KGHSH and LQKENI. The CDR3 extends over 13 amino acids. The CDR3 nucleotides are TGTGCCAGCTGTGTGGGAGCCTACAATGAGCAGTTCTTC. This sequence encodes CASCVGAYNEQFF.

The J gene is TRBJ1-6, the V gene TRBV2; 11 nucleotides line up with TRBD1. The CDR3 loop spans 14 amino acids. Germline V lookup: CDR1 SNHLY, CDR2 FYNNEI. Trimming took 4 bases from V and 9 from J; bases not matched to a gene: 2. The CDR3 sequence: CASSGDRGSSPLHF. DNA for the CDR3: TGTGCCAGCAGTGGGGACAGGGGGAGTTCACCCCTCCACTTT.

CDR3 DNA sequence: TGTGCCAGCAGCTTAGGGACAGGGTCAGCTGAGACCCAGTACTTC. Amino acids: CASSLGTGSAETQYF. The chain carries TRBV7-8 and TRBJ2-5; 8 bases are a match to TRBD1. The V segment lost 1 base and the J segment 5 bases; nucleotides outside the gene matches: 6. CDR1 SGHVS and CDR2 FQNEAQ come from the germline V gene. The CDR3 totals 15 residues.

The J gene is TRBJ2-5, the V gene TRBV5-1; 9 bases align to TRBD1. The V gene end was trimmed by 0 bases and the J gene end by 3 bases; junction bases not matched to a gene: 3. Germline V gene data show CDR1 as SGHRS and CDR2 as YFSETQ. CDR3 length equals 15 residues. CDR3 in amino acids: CASSLAGTGKETQYF. CDR3 DNA sequence: TGCGCCAGCAGCTTGGCCGGGACAGGGAAAGAGACCCAGTACTTC.

V gene TRBV11-2 combines with J gene TRBJ1-6, with TRBD1 identical over 7 bases. The V and J ends lost 6 bases and 7 bases, in that order; junction bases with no gene match: 3. From germline, CDR1 is SGHAT and CDR2 FQNNGV. The CDR3 is 13 residues long. The DNA for the CDR3 is TGTGCCAGCAGTTTACAGGGGAATTCACCCCTCCACTTT. Encoded protein: CASSLQGNSPLHF.

The gene calls are TRBV5-1 and TRBJ2-1, with D possibly TRBD1 on 6 matching bases. Trimming took off 3 bases at V and 8 bases at J, with 9 bases between the two ends. This CDR3 region has 12 residues. In germline, CDR1 is SGHRS, CDR2 YFSETQ. The CDR3 here is CASSYSGDEQFF. The DNA for the CDR3 is TGCGCCAGCAGCTACTCAGGGGATGAGCAGTTCTTC.

The chain employs TRBV24-1 and TRBJ2-5; 14 positions match TRBD2. Germline CDR1 KGHDR, CDR2 SFDVKD. With 0 bases clipped from V and 0 bases from J, the junction kept 14 bases outside the gene matches. CDR3 length: 22 amino acids. Here the CDR3 DNA reads TGTGCCACCAGTGATTTGCGCCGACAAGGACTAGCGGGGGGCAGGGACCAAGAGACCCAGTACTTC. As protein: CATSDLRRQGLAGGRDQETQYF.

The rearrangement uses TRBV28 and TRBJ1-1, with TRBD1 identical over 8 bases. Germline CDR1 and CDR2: MDHEN and SYDVKM. With V trimmed by 3 bases and J by 1 base, 7 bases remained unmatched. This CDR3 is 16 amino acids long. CDR3 sequence (DNA): TGTGCCAGCAGTTTTTCAGGGGGCAGGGGGAACACTGAAGCTTTCTTT. Its protein product is CASSFSGGRGNTEAFF. Full variable domain (rest looked up from reference TRBV28 and TRBJ1-1): DVKVTQSSRYLVKRTGEKVFLECVQDMDHENMFWYRQDPGLGLRLIYFSYDVKMKEKGDIPEGYSVSREKKERFSLILESASTNQTSMYLCASSFSGGRGNTEAFFGQGTRLTVV.

CDR3 residues: CASSEQISGYTF. CDR3 DNA sequence: TGTGCCAGCAGTGAACAGATCTCCGGCTACACCTTC. The genes are TRBV6-1 and TRBJ1-2, with D unclear. This CDR3 is built from 12 residues. Germline values: CDR1 MNHNS, CDR2 SASEGT. V shed 2 bases and J shed 8 bases, with 9 bases lying between them.

The V gene is TRBV24-1, the J gene TRBJ2-7; 7 nucleotides align to TRBD1. The germline gives CDR1 KGHDR, CDR2 SFDVKD. Unmatched junction bases numbered 9, after V lost 5 bases and J lost 0 bases. This CDR3 is built from 16 residues. The CDR3 protein is CATSGPGQGDSYEQYF. The CDR3 bases are TGTGCCACCAGTGGTCCCGGGCAGGGGGACTCCTACGAGCAGTACTTC.

The chain joins TRBV12-5 to TRBJ2-7, with 7 positions matching TRBD2. Germline V gene lookup returns CDR1 LGHNT and CDR2 FRNRAP. J lost 4 bases, V lost 6 bases, and 6 bases had no gene match. This CDR3 region has 13 residues. The chain's CDR3 is CASGEGGRYEQYF. DNA for the CDR3: TGTGCTAGTGGCGAGGGAGGGAGGTACGAGCAGTACTTC.

The CDR3 is CASSPEGRGDQPQHF. CDR3 DNA: TGTGCCAGCAGCCCAGAGGGCAGGGGGGATCAGCCCCAGCATTTT. The V and J genes are TRBV7-6 and TRBJ1-5; TRBD1 agrees at 7 bases. The ends lost 5 bases at V and 5 bases at J; junction bases unmatched: 9. CDR1 SGHVS and CDR2 FNYEAQ come from the germline V gene. The length of the CDR3 is 15 residues.

The chain recombines TRBV12-3 or TRBV12-4 with TRBJ2-1; weak D call: TRBD1 (6 bases). The CDR3 runs 12 residues. Trimming stripped 6 bases from V and 4 bases from J, with 7 bases between. The CDR3 DNA is TGTGCCAGCAGCGACAGGTACAATGAGCAGTTCTTC. It codes for CASSDRYNEQFF.

In its sample, this clone was seen once. The chain links TRBV19 to TRBJ1-5; no firm D call. The germline V gene encodes CDR1 LNHDA and CDR2 SQIVND (reference sequence). This CDR3 has 13 amino acids. V lost 4 bases and J 3 bases, leaving 7 bases between the germline ends. The CDR3 bases are TGTGCCAGTAGTAGACAAAACAATCAGCCCCAGCATTTT. This translates into CASSRQNNQPQHF.

This clone was counted a few times. The V gene is TRBV29-1, the J gene TRBJ2-1; TRBD2 matches at 8 bases. Looked up from germline, CDR1 is SQVTM and CDR2 is ANQGSEA. This CDR3 contains 13 residues. For the CDR3, the DNA is TGCACCACAAAGCGGGGGCCATACAATGAGCAGTTCTTC. As protein: CTTKRGPYNEQFF.

V is TRBV5-1 and J is TRBJ1-2; TRBD1 matches 8 bases. The trim removed 7 bases at V and 4 bases at J, leaving 6 bases unmatched. The CDR3 has 13 residues. CDR1 is SGHRS and CDR2 is YFSETQ in the germline V gene. CDR3 DNA sequence: TGCGCCAGCCGCACCGGGACAGGCTATGGCTACACCTTC. This encodes CASRTGTGYGYTF.

The chain carries TRBV5-1 and TRBJ2-2; D ambiguous. There are 13 residues in the CDR3. From germline, CDR1 is SGHRS and CDR2 YFSETQ. Trimming stripped 2 bases from V and 4 bases from J, with 6 bases between. The CDR3, as DNA: TGCGCCAGCAGCTTATCGAGCACCGGGGAGCTGTTTTTT. As protein: CASSLSSTGELFF.

This chain uses TRBV28 with TRBJ2-3; tentatively, D is TRBD1 (5 bases). V dropped 6 bases and J dropped 0 bases, with 7 bases sitting between them. From germline, CDR1 is MDHEN and CDR2 SYDVKM. The CDR3 has 13 amino acids. The chain's CDR3 is CASSRDSTDTQYF. CDR3 nucleotide sequence: TGTGCCAGCAGCAGGGATAGCACAGATACGCAGTATTTT.

V and J are TRBV2 and TRBJ1-1; TRBD1 might be the D (6 bases). From germline, CDR1 is SNHLY and CDR2 FYNNEI. The CDR3 sequence is 13 residues long. V lost 7 bases and J 8 bases, leaving 17 bases between the germline ends. In DNA, the CDR3 is TGTGCCAGCACCCAGGGGACCACCAACGAAGCTTTCTTT. It yields the protein CASTQGTTNEAFF.

V gene TRBV3-1 (or the pseudogene TRBV3-2) combines with J gene TRBJ1-2; weak D call: TRBD1 (5 bases). The CDR3 runs 16 residues. The V and J ends lost 0 bases and 5 bases respectively, with 16 bases between them. Germline V CDR1 and CDR2: LGHDT, YNNKEL (reference sequence). This CDR3 is CASSQDRVPTPYGYTF. The DNA of the CDR3 is TGTGCCAGCAGCCAAGACAGGGTCCCAACCCCTTATGGCTACACCTTC.

The J gene is TRBJ2-5, the V gene TRBV9; D not certain. Germline V gene data show CDR1 as SGDLS and CDR2 as YYNGEE. The CDR3 loop spans 16 amino acids. Trimming took 0 bases from V and 5 from J, leaving 17 bases between them. The CDR3, as DNA: TGTGCCAGCAGCGTAGGTCAGCTAGATATCCCTGAGACCCAGTACTTC. Translating gives CASSVGQLDIPETQYF. The whole variable domain, filled in from reference TRBV9 and TRBJ2-5, reads DSGVTQTPKHLITATGQRVTLRCSPRSGDLSVYWYQQSLDQGLQFLIQYYNGEERAKGNILERFSAQQFPDLHSELNLSSLELGDSALYFCASSVGQLDIPETQYFGPGTRLLVL.